This note documents a single T cell receptor (beta chain) sequence. Its specificity is unknown. The sample is drawn from a study of T cell repertoires in cytomegalovirus infection. TCRdb analysed the reads with MiXCR anew, one entry per CDR3 protein. The sample records around 710,000 distinct CDR3 sequences, just under 30% being singletons. Study outcomes and limitations: HLA-C-restricted, CMV-specific TCR beta clonotypes were dominant ex vivo.

Germline CDR1 reads SEHNR; CDR2 reads FQNEAQ (reference sequence). The CDR3 loop spans 18 amino acids. V lost 4 bases and J lost 0, with 19 bases in between. The sequences come from cultured CD8+ T cells from PBMCs, collected from culture after CMV antigen stimulation. The rearrangement links TRBV7-9 to TRBJ1-5, with D tentatively TRBD1 (5 bases). This clonotype was obtained from a human donor in good health (CMV status not recorded). Some clones in this sample may be carry-over from other donors' samples. DNA for the CDR3: TGTGCCAGCAGCTCTACGATGGGGGGGGGGTATAGCAATCAGCCCCAGCATTTT. It codes for CASSSTMGGGYSNQPQHF.